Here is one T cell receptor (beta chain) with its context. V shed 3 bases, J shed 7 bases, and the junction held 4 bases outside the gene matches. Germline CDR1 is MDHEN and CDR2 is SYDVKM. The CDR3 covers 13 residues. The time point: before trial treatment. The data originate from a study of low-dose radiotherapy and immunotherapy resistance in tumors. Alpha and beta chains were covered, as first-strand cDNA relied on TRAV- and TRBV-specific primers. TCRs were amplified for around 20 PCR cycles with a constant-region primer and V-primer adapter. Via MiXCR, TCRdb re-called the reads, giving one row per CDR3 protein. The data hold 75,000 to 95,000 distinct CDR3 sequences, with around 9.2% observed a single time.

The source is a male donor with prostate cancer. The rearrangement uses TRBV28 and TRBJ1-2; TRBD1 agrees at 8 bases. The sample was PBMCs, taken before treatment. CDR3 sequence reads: CASSLTGESGYTF. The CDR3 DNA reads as TGTGCCAGCAGTTTGACAGGGGAGTCTGGCTACACCTTC.